These T cell receptor beta chains were read from a single sample in a study of response to subunit inactivated influenza vaccine. TCRdb called the RT-PCR reads again in MiXCR, with one record for every CDR3 protein. This sample has more than 600,000 distinct CDR3 sequences; approximately 18% occur once, and the top ten carry roughly a tenth. The source material was PBMCs from blood, sampled more than 4 days after vaccination. The source of these receptors is a man aged 45 to 65 who received an inactivated influenza vaccine. The CDR3 runs from the conserved cysteine through the conserved F or W. A D gene is named only where the DNA matches it firmly. Not all rows give a size; the values are once, few, many and, for expanded clones, a class.

V,D,length,J,size,DNA,CDR3
TRBV6-5,-,14,TRBJ2-3,few,TGTGCCAGCAGTTTGGGATTGGGCACAGATACGCAGTATTTT,CASSLGLGTDTQYF
TRBV20-1,TRBD1,15,TRBJ1-2,-,TGCAGTGCACAAGACTCGGGCAGGGGGGTCTATGGCTACACCTTC,CSAQDSGRGVYGYTF
TRBV2,-,13,TRBJ2-1,-,TGTGCCAGCAATCAGTACACTTACAATGAGCAGTTCTTC,CASNQYTYNEQFF
TRBV25-1,TRBD2,15,TRBJ2-2,-,TGTGCCAGCAGTGCCCTAGCGGGAGTGGCCGGGGAGCTGTTTTTT,CASSALAGVAGELFF
TRBV7-2,-,13,TRBJ2-7,-,TGTGCCAGCAGCTTTACCTCTCCCTACGAGCAGTACTTC,CASSFTSPYEQYF
TRBV4-3,TRBD1,16,TRBJ2-1,few,TGCGCCAGCAGCCAAGTCGCAGGGGGCCCCTACAATGAGCAGTTCTTC,CASSQVAGGPYNEQFF
TRBV7-8,-,15,TRBJ1-1,few,TGTGCCAGCAGCCCCCGGACAGAGCGATCCACTGAAGCTTTCTTT,CASSPRTERSTEAFF
TRBV24-1,-,14,TRBJ2-5,-,TGTGCCACCAGTGATTTGCACAGCCAAGAGACCCAGTACTTC,CATSDLHSQETQYF
TRBV10-3,-,12,TRBJ2-1,few,TGTGCCATCAGTGGGCCGTACAATGAGCAGTTCTTC,CAISGPYNEQFF
TRBV27,TRBD2,15,TRBJ2-1,-,TGTGCCAGCAAACCGGGACTAAGCTCCTACAATGAGCAGTTCTTC,CASKPGLSSYNEQFF
TRBV12-3/TRBV12-4,TRBD2,14,TRBJ2-3,-,TGTGCCAGCAGACGGGGGGGCATCCCAGATACGCAGTATTTT,CASRRGGIPDTQYF
TRBV20-1,-,15,TRBJ2-2,-,TGCAGTGCTAGAATTAGCGGCTTCAACACCGGGGAGCTGTTTTTT,CSARISGFNTGELFF
TRBV12-3/TRBV12-4,-,14,TRBJ2-1,few,TGTGCCAGCAGCGGCGGGAACTCCTACAATGAGCAGTTCTTC,CASSGGNSYNEQFF
TRBV5-1,-,14,TRBJ2-7,-,TGCGCCAGCAGCGAGGAACGTCCTAGCTACGAGCAGTACTTC,CASSEERPSYEQYF
TRBV7-9,-,15,TRBJ2-4,many,TGTGCCAGCACCCGTGGTAGTGTGCCTACGGACATTCAGTACTTC,CASTRGSVPTDIQYF
TRBV20-1,-,10,TRBJ2-3,few,TGCAGTGCTCCCTTAAATACGCAGTATTTT,CSAPLNTQYF
TRBV7-9,-,15,TRBJ2-7,-,TGTGCCAGCAGCTTAGCGGGCGTAGCGACCTACGAGCAGTACTTC,CASSLAGVATYEQYF
TRBV29-1,TRBD2,14,TRBJ2-7,-,TGCAGCGTTTTAGCGGGCCCCTCCTACAATGAGCAGTACTTC,CSVLAGPSYNEQYF